A selection of T cell receptor beta chains follows, all from one sample in a study of monozygotic twins with inflammatory bowel disease. Reprocessing the 5' RACE reads, TCRdb reports a single entry for every CDR3 protein and omits DNA. Its clone listing holds about 380,000 distinct CDR3 sequences. Sequenced: blood. The receptor source for this set is a human donor with ulcerative colitis or Crohn's disease, or a healthy co-twin of an affected twin (not recorded which). The CDR3 runs from the conserved cysteine through the conserved F or W.

J: TRBJ1-2; V: TRBV13; CDR3: CASSWTGEGYGYTF
J: TRBJ2-7; V: TRBV4-1; CDR3: CASSQVARAYEQYF
J: TRBJ2-7; V: TRBV20-1; CDR3: CSARDLSVRAEQYF
J: TRBJ1-5; V: TRBV6-5; CDR3: CASATGGYQPQHF
J: TRBJ2-7; V: TRBV12-3/TRBV12-4; CDR3: CASSLVATSYEQYF
J: TRBJ1-5; V: TRBV20-1; CDR3: CSALTGAHNQPQHF
J: TRBJ2-7; V: TRBV2; CDR3: CASRQNRDGSYEQYF
J: TRBJ1-1; V: TRBV20-1; CDR3: CSAYRGVSGSEAFF
J: TRBJ2-7; V: TRBV27; CDR3: CASNFGTHPDEQYF
J: TRBJ2-1; V: TRBV5-6; CDR3: CASSLGLADEQFF
J: TRBJ1-1; V: TRBV7-3; CDR3: CASSPSGYTEAFF
J: TRBJ2-1; V: TRBV28; CDR3: CASSPQGQGAYNEQFF
J: TRBJ2-1; V: TRBV5-1; CDR3: CASSFSGTPQSNNEQFF
J: TRBJ1-1; V: TRBV29-1; CDR3: CSVDGGAGFTEAFF
J: TRBJ1-5; V: TRBV24-1; CDR3: CATGGGAEIQPQHF
J: TRBJ2-1; V: TRBV2; CDR3: CASSGLLEQFF
J: TRBJ1-2; V: TRBV6-2/TRBV6-3; CDR3: CASRTNRGLNYGYTF
J: TRBJ1-5; V: TRBV3-1; CDR3: CASSQSGGNQPQHF
J: TRBJ2-4; V: TRBV13; CDR3: CASSLREGSKNIQYF
J: TRBJ2-7; V: TRBV4-3; CDR3: CASSQAAGETGREQYF
J: TRBJ2-3; V: TRBV13; CDR3: CASSLTGGPSDTQYF
J: TRBJ2-3; V: TRBV4-3; CDR3: CASSLDRGRTDTQYF
J: TRBJ2-7; V: TRBV28; CDR3: CASTHPQRDEQYF
J: TRBJ2-2; V: TRBV12-3/TRBV12-4; CDR3: CASSPGDLELFF
J: TRBJ2-7; V: TRBV5-1; CDR3: CASRPLGSSYEQYF
J: TRBJ1-1; V: TRBV5-6; CDR3: CASSLLASTEAFF
J: TRBJ2-5; V: TRBV3-1; CDR3: CASSQDWAQETQYF
J: TRBJ2-1; V: TRBV20-1; CDR3: CSAAGTGRPEQFF
J: TRBJ2-4; V: TRBV6-1; CDR3: CASRDLRLAKNIQYF
J: TRBJ1-5; V: TRBV6-2/TRBV6-3; CDR3: CASTSGQEDQPQHF
J: TRBJ1-5; V: TRBV19; CDR3: CASSIGQGASNQPQHF
J: TRBJ1-1; V: TRBV5-1; CDR3: CASSPQGMNTEAFF
J: TRBJ1-5; V: TRBV7-2; CDR3: CASSLNNGPQHF